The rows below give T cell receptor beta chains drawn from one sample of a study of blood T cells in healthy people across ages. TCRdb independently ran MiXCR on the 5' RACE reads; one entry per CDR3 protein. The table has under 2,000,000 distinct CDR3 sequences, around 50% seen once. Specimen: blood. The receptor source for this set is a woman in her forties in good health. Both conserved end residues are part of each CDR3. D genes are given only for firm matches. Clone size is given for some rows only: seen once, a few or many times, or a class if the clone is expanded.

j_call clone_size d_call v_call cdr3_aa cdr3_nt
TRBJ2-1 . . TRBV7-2 CASSLLGGGGGPTEQFF TGTGCCAGCAGCCTACTAGGGGGAGGGGGGGGCCCCACTGAGCAGTTCTTC
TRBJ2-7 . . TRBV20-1 CSARRDSAYEQYF TGCAGTGCTAGACGGGACTCCGCCTACGAGCAGTACTTC
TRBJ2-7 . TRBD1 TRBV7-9 CASSSYRDRGSVTYEQYF TGTGCCAGCAGCTCTTACCGGGACAGGGGATCTGTGACCTACGAGCAGTACTTC
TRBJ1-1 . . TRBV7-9 CASSPGRQGAFF TGTGCCAGCAGCCCAGGTCGGCAGGGGGCTTTCTTT
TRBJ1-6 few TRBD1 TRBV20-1 CSAREQGSYNSPLHF TGCAGTGCTAGAGAACAGGGGAGCTATAATTCACCCCTCCACTTT
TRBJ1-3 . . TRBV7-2 CASSSALLGASGNTIYF TGTGCCAGCAGCTCAGCCCTCTTGGGGGCGTCTGGAAACACCATATATTTT
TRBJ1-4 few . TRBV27 CASSLFTEKLFF TGTGCCAGCAGTTTATTCACCGAAAAACTGTTTTTT
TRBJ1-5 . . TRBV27 CASSPLTAYSNQPQHF TGTGCCAGCAGTCCCCTGACAGCTTATAGCAATCAGCCCCAGCATTTT
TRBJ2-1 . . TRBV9 CASTQQGSSYNEQFF TGTGCCAGCACCCAACAGGGAAGCTCCTACAATGAGCAGTTCTTC
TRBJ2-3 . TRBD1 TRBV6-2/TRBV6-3 CASSYPIGGTTDTQYF TGCGCCAGCAGTTACCCTATAGGGGGCACCACAGATACGCAGTATTTT
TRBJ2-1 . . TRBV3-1 CASSSSCFRFF TGTGCCAGCAGCTCAAGTTGTTTTCGGTTCTTC
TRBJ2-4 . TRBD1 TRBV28 CASSEPGQRNIQYF TGTGCCAGCAGTGAACCGGGACAGAGAAACATTCAGTACTTC
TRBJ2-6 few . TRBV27 CASSLRRDRSGANVLTF TGTGCCAGCAGTTTACGAAGAGACAGATCTGGGGCCAACGTCCTGACTTTC
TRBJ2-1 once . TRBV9 CASAGAWNEQFF TGTGCCAGCGCGGGGGCCTGGAATGAGCAGTTCTTC
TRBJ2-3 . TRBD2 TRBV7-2 CASSLRLAGRPTDTQYF TGTGCCAGCAGCTTAAGACTAGCGGGGAGACCCACAGATACGCAGTATTTT
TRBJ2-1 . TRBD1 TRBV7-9 CASSLGPGQIYNEQFF TGTGCCAGCAGCTTAGGTCCGGGACAGATTTACAATGAGCAGTTCTTC
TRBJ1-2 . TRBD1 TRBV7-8 CASSSRSDRERNYGYTF TGTGCCAGCAGCTCCCGCTCGGACAGGGAGAGGAACTATGGCTACACCTTC
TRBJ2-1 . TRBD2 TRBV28 CASKTRTGGGVNEQFF TGTGCCAGCAAAACTAGGACTGGCGGGGGGGTCAATGAGCAGTTCTTC
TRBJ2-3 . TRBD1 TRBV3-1 CASSQDHPGQGAWDTQYF TGTGCCAGCAGCCAGGACCACCCGGGACAGGGGGCATGGGATACGCAGTATTTT
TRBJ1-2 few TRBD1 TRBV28 CASRIDRGPNYGYTF TGTGCCAGCAGGATAGACAGGGGGCCTAACTATGGCTACACCTTC
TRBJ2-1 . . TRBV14 CASSQEMKYNEQFF TGTGCCAGCAGCCAAGAAATGAAGTACAATGAGCAGTTCTTC
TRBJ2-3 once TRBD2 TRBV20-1 CSAPGLAGGPWPQYF TGCAGTGCACCGGGACTAGCGGGGGGGCCTTGGCCGCAGTATTTT
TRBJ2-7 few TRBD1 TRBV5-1 CASRQTGVGEQYF TGCGCCAGCAGGCAGACAGGGGTTGGCGAGCAGTACTTC
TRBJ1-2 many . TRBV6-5 CAIATGPFYGYTF TGTGCCATCGCGACAGGACCCTTCTATGGCTACACCTTC
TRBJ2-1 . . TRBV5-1 CASVKNPGGETQFF TGCGCCAGCGTCAAGAACCCGGGTGGAGAGACCCAGTTCTTC
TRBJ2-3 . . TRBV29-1 CSADSDTQYF TGCAGCGCCGACAGCGATACGCAGTATTTT
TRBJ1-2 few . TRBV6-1 CASNEGTINYGYTF TGTGCCAGCAATGAGGGGACCATTAACTATGGCTACACCTTC
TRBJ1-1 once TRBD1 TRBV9 CASSVKDRVRNTEAFF TGTGCCAGCAGCGTAAAGGACAGGGTCAGGAACACTGAAGCTTTCTTT
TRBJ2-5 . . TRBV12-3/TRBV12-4 CASSLQSAMETQYF TGTGCCAGCAGTTTACAATCGGCAATGGAGACCCAGTACTTC
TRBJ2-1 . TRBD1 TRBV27 CASSHGQGSSDEQFF TGTGCCAGCAGTCACGGACAGGGTTCTTCTGATGAGCAGTTCTTC
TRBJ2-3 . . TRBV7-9 CASSIGRISVDTQYF TGTGCCAGCAGCATCGGTCGGATTTCGGTGGATACGCAGTATTTT
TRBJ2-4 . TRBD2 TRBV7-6 CASSEGLGKTKNIQYF TGTGCCAGCAGCGAAGGACTAGGCAAAACCAAAAACATTCAGTACTTC
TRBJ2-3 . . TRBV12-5 CASGLGLEGDTQYF TGTGCTAGTGGTTTAGGGTTGGAGGGAGATACGCAGTATTTT
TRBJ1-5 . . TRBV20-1 CSARRADRYSNQPQHF TGCAGTGCTAGAAGGGCGGACAGATATAGCAATCAGCCCCAGCATTTT
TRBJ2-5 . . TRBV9 CASSPGLPRETQYF TGTGCCAGCAGCCCAGGACTCCCCCGAGAGACCCAGTACTTC
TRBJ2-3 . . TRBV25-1 CASSAAEAQYF TGTGCCAGCAGTGCCGCCGAGGCGCAGTATTTT
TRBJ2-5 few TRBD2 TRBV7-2 CASSGRVAGGAYQETQYF TGTGCCAGCAGCGGACGAGTAGCGGGGGGCGCGTACCAAGAGACCCAGTACTTC
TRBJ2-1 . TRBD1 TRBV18 CASSPQPGTDYEQFF TGTGCCAGCTCACCACAACCCGGGACAGACTACGAGCAGTTCTTC
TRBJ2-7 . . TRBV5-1 CASSSVGTPGREQYF TGCGCCAGCAGCTCTGTGGGGACTCCCGGCCGCGAGCAGTACTTC
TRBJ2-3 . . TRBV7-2 CASSLVGVGTQFTDTQYF TGTGCCAGCAGCTTAGTCGGTGTGGGGACTCAATTCACAGATACGCAGTATTTT
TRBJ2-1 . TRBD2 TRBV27 CASIGGFGLAGDEQFF TGTGCCAGCATTGGGGGCTTCGGACTAGCGGGTGATGAGCAGTTCTTC
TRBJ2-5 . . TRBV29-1 CSVYTGHQETQYF TGCAGCGTGTACACCGGGCACCAAGAGACCCAGTACTTC
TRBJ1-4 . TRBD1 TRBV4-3 CASSQEARGNEKLFF TGCGCCAGCAGCCAAGAGGCCAGGGGGAATGAAAAACTGTTTTTT
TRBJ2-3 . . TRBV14 CAGSQNLWQYF TGTGCCGGCAGCCAAAACCTTTGGCAGTATTTT
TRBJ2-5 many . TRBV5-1 CASSGGQETQYF TGTGCCAGCAGTGGGGGGCAAGAGACCCAGTACTTC
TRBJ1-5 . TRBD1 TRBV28 CASSSTGGADQPQHF TGTGCCAGCAGTTCAACAGGGGGCGCGGATCAGCCCCAGCATTTT
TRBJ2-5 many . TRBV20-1 CSARGRQETQYF TGCAGTGCTAGGGGCAGGCAAGAGACCCAGTACTTC
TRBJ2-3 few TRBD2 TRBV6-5 CASSYGRGSDTQYF TGTGCCAGCAGTTACGGGCGGGGGTCGGATACGCAGTATTTT
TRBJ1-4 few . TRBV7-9 CASSPGTATNEKLFF TGTGCCAGCAGTCCAGGGACTGCAACTAATGAAAAACTGTTTTTT
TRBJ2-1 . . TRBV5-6 CASSQSLLTVSSYNEQFF TGTGCCAGCAGCCAGTCCCTTTTAACAGTCAGCTCCTACAATGAGCAGTTCTTC
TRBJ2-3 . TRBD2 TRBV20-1 CSASHGGTDTQYF TGCAGTGCTAGCCACGGGGGGACAGATACGCAGTATTTT
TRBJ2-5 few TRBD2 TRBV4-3 CASSQDLAGSETQYF TGCGCCAGCAGCCAAGATCTAGCGGGGTCAGAGACCCAGTACTTC
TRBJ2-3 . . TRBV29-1 CSGDRIVSSTDTQYF TGCAGCGGAGACCGTATAGTATCTAGCACAGATACGCAGTATTTT
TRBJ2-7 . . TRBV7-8 CASSPPRGGSYEQYF TGTGCCAGCAGCCCGCCGCGTGGTGGATCCTACGAGCAGTACTTC
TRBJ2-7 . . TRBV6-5 CASRPGPTTYEQYF TGTGCCAGCAGACCGGGACCTACGACCTACGAGCAGTACTTC
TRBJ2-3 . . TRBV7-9 CASSPGMASVEDTQYF TGTGCCAGCAGCCCCGGGATGGCTAGCGTCGAGGATACGCAGTATTTT
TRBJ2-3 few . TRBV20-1 CSARLGQLTDTQYF TGCAGTGCTAGGCTGGGACAACTCACAGATACGCAGTATTTT
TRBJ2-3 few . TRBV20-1 CSARLPGASTDTQYF TGCAGTGCTCGACTCCCGGGAGCCAGCACAGATACGCAGTATTTT
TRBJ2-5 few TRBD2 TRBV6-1 CASSQMISGGARKTQYF TGTGCCAGCAGTCAAATGATTAGCGGGGGGGCCAGGAAGACCCAGTACTTC
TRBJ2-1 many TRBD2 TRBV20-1 CSARAGGDRSEFF TGCAGTGCTAGAGCCGGGGGGGATCGATCCGAGTTCTTC